The T cell receptor (beta chain) under discussion was sequenced for a study of T-cell reconstitution after alpha-beta-depleted transplantation in children. Findings and caveats of the study: Recipient T cells and thymic progenitors that survived were the source of the high TCRbeta diversity seen at day 60 in some patients. The study reportedly traced alpha-beta T cells about two months after transplant to several hundred expanded graft clones. It was newly produced T cells that mostly accounted for T-cell counts and diversity one year after transplant.

The TCRbeta library incorporated unique molecular identifiers. TCRdb reanalysed the PCR reads using MiXCR and keeps one entry per CDR3 protein. This sample has about 640,000 distinct CDR3 sequences; about an eighth occur once, and the top ten carry over 2%. The CDR3 has 13 residues. Trimming removed 5 bases from V and 3 bases from J, with 13 bases in between. Germline V lookup: CDR1 SQVTM, CDR2 ANQGSEA. This clonotype has just a few counts. Its specificity is unknown. The input for sequencing was PBMCs, mostly from graft donor cells, taken 360 days after TCRalphabeta/CD19-depleted stem cell transplant. The TCR sequence derives from a male patient younger than 18 who had a stem cell transplant for acute myeloid leukemia, so the T cells may come from the graft donor. J is TRBJ2-5 and V is TRBV29-1; D uncertain. The CDR3, as DNA: TGCAGCGTTAGGGTGAGAATAGAAGAGACCCAGTACTTC. This sequence encodes CSVRVRIEETQYF.